This TCR beta chain was documented in a study of cytomegalovirus exposure and HLA in healthy donors. Study findings and constraints: In an earlier analysis, productive rearrangement rates for most beta V segments clustered near 87% or 30%.

PCR was performed using 60 Vbeta and 13 Jbeta primers. The table came from immunoSEQ multiplex PCR; TCRdb's copy has only in-frame clones and leaves some out. The sample lists some 200,000 clones; 65% to 85% were seen once. Looked up from germline, CDR1 is SGHRS and CDR2 is YFSETQ. The CDR3 totals 13 residues. V was clipped by 3 bases and J by 0 bases, with 6 bases between them. As concerns this clone: Its antigen is unidentified.

Material: PBMCs. The V and J genes are TRBV5-1 and TRBJ1-1, with D unclear. The sequence was collected from a female donor in good health and CMV-seronegative. CDR3 nucleotides: TGCGCCAGCAGCTATGACTTGAACACTGAAGCTTTCTTT. This translates into CASSYDLNTEAFF.